These 2 T cell receptor beta chains came from one sample sequenced in a study of OX40 agonist ivuxolimab in advanced cancers. Some clones are missing from TCRdb's copy, which holds only in-frame ones; the method was immunoSEQ multiplex PCR. The sample yields some 67,000 clones, around 89% seen once. Sequenced here: CD4+ or CD8+ T cells sorted from blood, sampled in a trial of the OX40 agonist ivuxolimab. The receptors shown here come from an adult with an advanced solid tumor such as melanoma, head and neck, liver or kidney cancer.

This clone was detected a few times. V gene TRBV2 combines with J gene TRBJ1-2, with D hard to call. Germline CDR1 SNHLY, CDR2 FYNNEI. The V end was cut by 7 bases, the J end by 4 bases, with 16 bases between. The CDR3 loop spans 14 amino acids. CDR3: CASNLNPLGYGYTF. The CDR3 coding sequence is TGTGCCAGCAACCTTAATCCACTGGGCTATGGCTACACCTTC. The full variable domain, with the rest looked up from reference TRBV2 and TRBJ1-2, is EPEVTQTPSHQVTQMGQEVILRCVPISNHLYFYWYRQILGQKVEFLVSFYNNEISEKSEIFDDQFSVERPDGSNFTLKIRSTKLEDSAMYFCASNLNPLGYGYTFGSGTRLTVV.

CDR3 coding DNA: TGTGCCAGCAGCTTGTTGGCTAGCGGGGGAACCGAGCAGTTCTTC. Its protein product is CASSLLASGGTEQFF. This chain links TRBV7-9 with TRBJ2-1; 10 nucleotides align to TRBD2. Trimming cost V 3 bases and J 10 bases; bases outside gene matches: 9. The CDR3 length is 15 residues. Germline CDR1 is SEHNR and CDR2 is FQNEAQ (reference sequence). The full variable domain, rest sourced from reference TRBV7-9 and TRBJ2-1, is DTGVSQNPRHKITKRGQNVTFRCDPISEHNRLYWYRQTLGQGPEFLTYFQNEAQLEKSRLLSDRFSAERPKGSFSTLEIQRTEQGDSAMYLCASSLLASGGTEQFFGPGTRLTVL.